What follows are 5 T cell receptor beta chains derived from one specimen sequenced in a study of PD-1 blockade in classical Hodgkin lymphoma. Profiled with immunoSEQ multiplex PCR; TCRdb holds only in-frame clones, not every one. The table lists fewer than 30,000 clones, around 85% of them singletons. The time point is: cycle 4 day 1 (C4D1), after 5 to 7 weeks of nivolumab. With no exception, relapse followed autologous stem cell transplantation in all patients, and brentuximab vedotin exposure varied. Thawed PBMCs were the source of CD4+ T cells, purified by magnetic negative selection. Sequencing used CD4+ T cells from blood, obtained before the fourth cycle of nivolumab. Receptors were obtained from a human donor with classical Hodgkin lymphoma.

Note on this clone: Lacking the conserved final phenylalanine or tryptophan, this CDR3 likely reflects a read error. The chain has TRBV7-2 and TRBJ1-2; TRBD1 matches 8 bases. Unmatched junction bases numbered 6, after V lost 5 bases and J lost 1 base. Germline V gene lookup returns CDR1 SGHTA and CDR2 FQGNSA. The CDR3 is 15 amino acids. The CDR3 DNA follows: TGTGCCAGCAGCGGGCCGGGACAGGTTAACTATGGCTACACCCTC. Residues: CASSGPGQVNYGYTL.

This chain connects TRBV7-3 to TRBJ1-1; possibly TRBD1 for D (5 bases). Germline CDR1 is SGHTA and CDR2 is FQGTGA. This CDR3 region has 13 residues. The V end was cut by 2 bases, the J end by 4 bases, with 8 bases between. CDR3 nucleotides: TGTGCCAGCAGCTTACCTGGGGGCACTGAAGCTTTCTTT. Protein product: CASSLPGGTEAFF.

This chain joins TRBV7-2 and TRBJ2-7; TRBD2 matches at 12 bases. Germline CDR1 is SGHTA and CDR2 is FQGNSA. The V segment lost 5 bases and the J segment 0 bases; nucleotides outside the gene matches: 8. There are 17 residues in the CDR3. CDR3 nucleotide sequence: TGTGCCAGCAGCATGGGACTAGCGGGCGACAGCTCCTACGAGCAGTACTTC. This codes for CASSMGLAGDSSYEQYF.

This clone occurred a few times. This chain links TRBV7-2 with TRBJ1-5; D not resolved. Between the trimmed V and J ends, which lost 5 bases and 4 bases, there was a span of 9 bases. The germline V gene has CDR1 SGHTA and CDR2 FQGNSA. The CDR3 runs 13 residues. For the CDR3, the DNA is TGTGCCAGCAGCCCCTCCGGAAATCAGCCCCAGCATTTT. This gives the protein CASSPSGNQPQHF.

The rearrangement joins TRBV6-5 to TRBJ2-7; D not resolved. The CDR3 sequence is 13 residues long. The V end was cut by 2 bases, the J end by 2 bases, with 7 bases between. Germline V gene data show CDR1 as MNHEY and CDR2 as SVGAGI. In DNA form, the CDR3 reads TGTGCCAGCAGTTACGGGAAGGCCTACGAGCAGTACTTC. Translation: CASSYGKAYEQYF.